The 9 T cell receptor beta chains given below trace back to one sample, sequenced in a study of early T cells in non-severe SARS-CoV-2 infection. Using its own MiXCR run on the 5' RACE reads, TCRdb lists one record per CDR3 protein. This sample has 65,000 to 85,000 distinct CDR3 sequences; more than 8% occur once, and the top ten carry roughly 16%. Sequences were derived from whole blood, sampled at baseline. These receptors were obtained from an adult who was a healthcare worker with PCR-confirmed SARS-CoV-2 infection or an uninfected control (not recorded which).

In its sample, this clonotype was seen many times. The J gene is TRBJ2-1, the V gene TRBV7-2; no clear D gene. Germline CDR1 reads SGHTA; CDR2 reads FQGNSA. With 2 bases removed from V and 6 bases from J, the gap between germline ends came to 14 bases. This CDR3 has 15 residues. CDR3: CASSLLSSSGNEQFF. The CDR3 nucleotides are TGTGCCAGCAGCTTACTATCAAGTTCGGGCAATGAGCAGTTCTTC.

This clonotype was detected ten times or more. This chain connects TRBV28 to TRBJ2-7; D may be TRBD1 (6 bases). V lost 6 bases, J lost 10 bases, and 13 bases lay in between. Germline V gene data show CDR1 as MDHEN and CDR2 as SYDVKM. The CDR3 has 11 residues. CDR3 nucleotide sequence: TGTGCCAGCAGCCGGAGGACAGACCAGTACTTC. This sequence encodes CASSRRTDQYF.

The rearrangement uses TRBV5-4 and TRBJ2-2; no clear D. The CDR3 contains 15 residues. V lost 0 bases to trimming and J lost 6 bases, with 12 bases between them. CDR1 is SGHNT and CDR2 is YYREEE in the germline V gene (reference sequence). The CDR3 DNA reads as TGTGCCAGCAGCTTGGGACCCGCCTCTCCCGGGGAGCTGTTTTTT. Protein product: CASSLGPASPGELFF.

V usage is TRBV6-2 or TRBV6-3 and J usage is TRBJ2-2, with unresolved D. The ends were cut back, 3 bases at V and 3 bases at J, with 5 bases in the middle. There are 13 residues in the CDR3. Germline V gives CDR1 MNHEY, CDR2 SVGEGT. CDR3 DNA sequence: TGTGCCAGCAGTTATCTAGACACCGGGGAGCTGTTTTTT. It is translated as CASSYLDTGELFF.

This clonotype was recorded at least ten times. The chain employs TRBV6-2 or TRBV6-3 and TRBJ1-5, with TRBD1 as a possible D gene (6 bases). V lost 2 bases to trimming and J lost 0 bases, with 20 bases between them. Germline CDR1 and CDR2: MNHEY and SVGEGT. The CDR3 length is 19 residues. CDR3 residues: CASSYIFSDRSRSNQPQHF. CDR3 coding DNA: TGTGCCAGCAGTTACATTTTTTCGGACAGATCACGTAGCAATCAGCCCCAGCATTTT.

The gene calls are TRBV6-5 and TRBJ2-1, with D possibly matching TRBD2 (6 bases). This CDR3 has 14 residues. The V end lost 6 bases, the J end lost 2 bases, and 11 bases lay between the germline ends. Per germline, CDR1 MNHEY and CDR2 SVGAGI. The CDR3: CASRIASAYNEQFF. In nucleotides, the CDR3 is TGTGCCAGCAGAATAGCTAGCGCCTACAATGAGCAGTTCTTC.

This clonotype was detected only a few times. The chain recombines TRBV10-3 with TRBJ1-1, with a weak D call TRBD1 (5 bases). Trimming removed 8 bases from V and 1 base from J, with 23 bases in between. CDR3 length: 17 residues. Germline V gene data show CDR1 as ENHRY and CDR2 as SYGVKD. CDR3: CAISSTFPDSRNTEAFF. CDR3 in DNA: TGTGCCATCTCCTCCACCTTCCCTGACAGTAGGAACACTGAAGCTTTCTTT.

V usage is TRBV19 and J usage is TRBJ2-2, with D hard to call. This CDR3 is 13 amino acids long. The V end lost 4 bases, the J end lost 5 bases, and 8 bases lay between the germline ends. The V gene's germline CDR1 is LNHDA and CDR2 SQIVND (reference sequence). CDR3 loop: CASSKLRTGELFF. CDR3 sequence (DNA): TGTGCCAGTAGTAAGCTGAGAACCGGGGAGCTGTTTTTT.

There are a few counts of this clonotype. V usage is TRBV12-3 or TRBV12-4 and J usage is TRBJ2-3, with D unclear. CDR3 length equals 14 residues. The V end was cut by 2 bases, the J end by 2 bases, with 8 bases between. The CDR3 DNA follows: TGTGCCAGCAGTTTACAGACGACCACAGATACGCAGTATTTT. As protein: CASSLQTTTDTQYF.